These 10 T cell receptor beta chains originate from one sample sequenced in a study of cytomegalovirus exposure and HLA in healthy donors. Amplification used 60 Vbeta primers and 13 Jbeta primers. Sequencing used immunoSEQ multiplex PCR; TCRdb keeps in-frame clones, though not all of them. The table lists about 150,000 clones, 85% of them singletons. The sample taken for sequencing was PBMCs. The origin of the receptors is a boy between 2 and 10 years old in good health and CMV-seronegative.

The CDR3 here is CASNPGLAGYEQYF. The CDR3 region has the DNA TGTGCCAGCAACCCTGGACTAGCGGGCTACGAGCAGTACTTC. The chain couples TRBV11-2 to TRBJ2-7; 11 bases align to TRBD2. Germline V gene sequence: CDR1 SGHAT, CDR2 FQNNGV. The CDR3 is 14 amino acids. Trimming at V came to 7 bases and at J to 3 bases, leaving 5 bases not matched to a gene.

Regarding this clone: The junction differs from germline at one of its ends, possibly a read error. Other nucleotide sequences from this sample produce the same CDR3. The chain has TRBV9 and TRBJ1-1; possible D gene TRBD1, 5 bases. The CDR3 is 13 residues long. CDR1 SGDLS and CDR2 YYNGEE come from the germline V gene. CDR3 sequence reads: CASSVVRGNEAFF. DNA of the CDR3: TGCGCCAGCAGCGTAGTACGGGGGAATGAAGCTTTCTTT.

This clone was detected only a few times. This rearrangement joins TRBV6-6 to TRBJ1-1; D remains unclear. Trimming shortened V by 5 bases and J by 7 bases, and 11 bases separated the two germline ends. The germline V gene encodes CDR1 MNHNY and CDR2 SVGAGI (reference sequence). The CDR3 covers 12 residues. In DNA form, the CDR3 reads TGTGCCAGCAGTGACACCACCCGTGAAGCTTTCTTT. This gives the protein CASSDTTREAFF.

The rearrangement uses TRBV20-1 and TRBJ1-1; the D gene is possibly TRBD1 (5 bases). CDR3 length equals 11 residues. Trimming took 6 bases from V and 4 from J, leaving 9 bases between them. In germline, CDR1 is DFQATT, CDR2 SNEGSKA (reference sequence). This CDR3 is CSATRATEAFF. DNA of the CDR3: TGCAGTGCCACCAGGGCCACTGAAGCTTTCTTT.

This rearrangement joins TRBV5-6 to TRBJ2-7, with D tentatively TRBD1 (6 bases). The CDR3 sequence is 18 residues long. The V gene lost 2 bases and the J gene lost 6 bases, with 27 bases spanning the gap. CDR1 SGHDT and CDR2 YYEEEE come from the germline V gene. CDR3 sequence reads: CASSFFVDLGEWGLEQYF. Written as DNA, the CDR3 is TGTGCCAGCAGCTTCTTTGTGGATCTGGGAGAATGGGGGCTCGAGCAGTACTTC.

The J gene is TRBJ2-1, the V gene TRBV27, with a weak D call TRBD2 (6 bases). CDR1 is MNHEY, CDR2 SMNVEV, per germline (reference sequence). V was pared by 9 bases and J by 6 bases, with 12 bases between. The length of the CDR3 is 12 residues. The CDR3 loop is CASTAEGNEQFF. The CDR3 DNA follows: TGTGCCAGTACGGCGGAGGGCAATGAGCAGTTCTTC.

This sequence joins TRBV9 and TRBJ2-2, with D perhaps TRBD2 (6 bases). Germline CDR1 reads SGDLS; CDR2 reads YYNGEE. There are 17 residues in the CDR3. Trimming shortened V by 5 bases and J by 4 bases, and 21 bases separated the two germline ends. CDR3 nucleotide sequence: TGTGCCAGCAGTCCCCAATTGCGGAGGGTGAGCACCGGGGAGCTGTTTTTT. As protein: CASSPQLRRVSTGELFF.

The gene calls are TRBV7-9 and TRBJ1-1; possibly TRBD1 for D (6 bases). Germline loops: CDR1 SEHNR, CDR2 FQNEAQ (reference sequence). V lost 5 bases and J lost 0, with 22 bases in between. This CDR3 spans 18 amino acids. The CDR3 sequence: CASSVQVTGRLMNTEAFF. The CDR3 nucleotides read TGTGCCAGCAGCGTCCAAGTGACAGGTCGCCTCATGAACACTGAAGCTTTCTTT.

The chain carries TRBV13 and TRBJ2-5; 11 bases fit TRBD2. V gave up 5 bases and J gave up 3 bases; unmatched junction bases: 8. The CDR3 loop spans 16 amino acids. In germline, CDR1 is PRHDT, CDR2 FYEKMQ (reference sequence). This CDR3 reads CASSARLAGREETQYF. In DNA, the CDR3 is TGTGCCAGCAGCGCCCGACTAGCGGGGAGGGAAGAGACCCAGTACTTC.

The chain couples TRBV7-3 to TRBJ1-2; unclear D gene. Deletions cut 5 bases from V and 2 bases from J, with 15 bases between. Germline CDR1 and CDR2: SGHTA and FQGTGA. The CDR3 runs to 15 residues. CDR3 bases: TGTGCCAGCAGCCCTGTGGGCGGGCCCAACTATGGCTACACCTTC. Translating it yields CASSPVGGPNYGYTF.